These 23 T cell receptor beta chains share one sample of origin, sequenced in a study of shared clonotypes between healthy human individuals (dated by TCRdb to 2018 to 2021). The library relied on the immunoSEQ multiplex PCR assay. TCRdb's version of the immuneACCESS table is confined to in-frame rearrangements and falls short of the full clone set. An unresolved V gene accounts for under half of the shortfall where checked; the remainder is of unknown origin. The sample records some 2,500,000 clones, 90% to 95% of which are singletons. 0.36% of the sample is in the top ten clones. Specimen: naive CD4+ T cells from PBMCs. The cell subset or site label corresponds to: CD45RA+ positively selected. The source is a young man in good health. Some clones in this sample may be carry-over from other donors' samples.

The chain couples TRBV7-2 to TRBJ1-5; 10 bases fit TRBD1. Trimming removed 6 bases from V and 3 bases from J; junction bases left unmatched: 2. This CDR3 has 14 amino acids. CDR1 SGHTA and CDR2 FQGNSA come from the germline V gene. CDR3 sequence: CASRGTGANQPQHF. The CDR3 nucleotides read TGTGCCAGCAGGGGGACAGGGGCCAATCAGCCCCAGCATTTT.

The rearrangement joins TRBV5-1 to TRBJ2-1; tentatively, D is TRBD2 (5 bases). Trimming cost V 4 bases and J 14 bases, with 19 bases left between them. The CDR3 consists of 13 residues. Germline loops: CDR1 SGHRS, CDR2 YFSETQ. In DNA form, the CDR3 reads TGCGCCAGCAGCCCTCAACCGGGAACCTGGGAGTTCTTC. It is translated as CASSPQPGTWEFF.

The chain links TRBV6-4 to TRBJ2-7; no firm D call. The CDR3 has 19 residues. Germline V gives CDR1 MRHNA, CDR2 SNTAGT. V lost 4 bases, J lost 6 bases, and 31 bases lay in between. CDR3 bases: TGTGCCAGCAGTGTGCGGCTCTTCCGTGGCAGTGGACGGAAGTGCGAGCAGTACTTC. Residues: CASSVRLFRGSGRKCEQYF.

The V gene is TRBV28, the J gene TRBJ2-5; D is unresolved. Between the trimmed V and J ends, which lost 6 bases and 4 bases, there was a span of 12 bases. Germline V CDR1 and CDR2: MDHEN, SYDVKM. The CDR3 runs 13 residues. As DNA, the CDR3 is TGTGCCAGCAGCCCTTACGGTCCAGAGACCCAGTACTTC. It translates to CASSPYGPETQYF.

This chain uses TRBV29-1 with TRBJ2-5; D is undetermined. This CDR3 comprises 14 residues. The germline V gene encodes CDR1 SQVTM and CDR2 ANQGSEA. Trimming removed 6 bases from V and 2 bases from J, with 16 bases in between. The CDR3 region has the DNA TGCAGCGTCCTCCCTACACAATTACAAGAGACCCAGTACTTC. It is translated as CSVLPTQLQETQYF. Full variable domain (missing parts from reference TRBV29-1 and TRBJ2-5): SAVISQKPSRDICQRGTSLTIQCQVDSQVTMMFWYRQQPGQSLTLIATANQGSEATYESGFVIDKFPISRPNLTFSTLTVSNMSPEDSSIYLCSVLPTQLQETQYFGPGTRLLVL.

The rearrangement uses TRBV5-4 and TRBJ2-2; TRBD2 matches at 12 bases. This CDR3 contains 16 residues. Germline-derived CDR1 and CDR2 are SGHNT and YYREEE (reference sequence). J was trimmed by 5 bases and V by 5 bases; bases with no gene match: 7. The CDR3 region is CASSSRTSGVTGELFF. The CDR3 region has the DNA TGTGCCAGCAGTTCCCGGACTAGCGGGGTGACCGGGGAGCTGTTTTTT.

The gene calls are TRBV6-4 and TRBJ2-7; 8 bases are a match to TRBD1. In germline, CDR1 is MRHNA, CDR2 SNTAGT. The CDR3 extends over 16 amino acids. The junction had 13 bases not matched to a gene; V was cut back by 8 bases and J by 1 base. As DNA, the CDR3 is TGTGCCAGCCTCCGCGTAGGGCAGGGGGCATCCTACGAGCAGTACTTC. It translates to CASLRVGQGASYEQYF.

The chain carries TRBV18 and TRBJ2-1, with D possibly being TRBD1 or TRBD2 (5 bases each). CDR1 and CDR2 (germline): KGHSH, LQKENI. This CDR3 contains 15 residues. Trimming shortened V by 1 base and J by 4 bases, and 11 bases separated the two germline ends. The CDR3 here is CASSPLIGTYNEQFF. Here the CDR3 DNA reads TGTGCCAGCTCACCACTCATCGGGACGTACAATGAGCAGTTCTTC.

The V gene is TRBV28, the J gene TRBJ2-7; tentative D call: TRBD2 (5 bases). The V end was cut by 1 base, the J end by 2 bases, with 18 bases between. Germline loops: CDR1 MDHEN, CDR2 SYDVKM. The CDR3 is 17 residues long. This CDR3 reads CASSLSPAVGGTYEQYF. As DNA, the CDR3 is TGTGCCAGCAGTTTATCACCGGCGGTTGGAGGTACCTACGAGCAGTACTTC.

The genes are TRBV7-9 and TRBJ1-1; D is unclear. V was cut by 5 bases and J by 5 bases, with 15 bases left in between. The V gene's germline CDR1 is SEHNR and CDR2 FQNEAQ (reference sequence). The CDR3 has 14 amino acids. CDR3 protein: CASSRGDRVTEAFF. The CDR3 region has the DNA TGTGCCAGCAGCCGTGGGGATCGGGTGACTGAAGCTTTCTTT. Looking up the rest from reference TRBV7-9 and TRBJ1-1 gives the full variable domain: DTGVSQNPRHKITKRGQNVTFRCDPISEHNRLYWYRQTLGQGPEFLTYFQNEAQLEKSRLLSDRFSAERPKGSFSTLEIQRTEQGDSAMYLCASSRGDRVTEAFFGQGTRLTVV.

This clone was seen a single time. The genes are TRBV5-4 and TRBJ2-5; 7 bases agree with TRBD2. The CDR3 has 15 residues. Looked up from germline, CDR1 is SGHNT and CDR2 is YYREEE (reference sequence). The trim removed 0 bases at V and 5 bases at J, leaving 7 bases unmatched. CDR3 loop: CASSLGRGSWETQYF. The CDR3 DNA follows: TGTGCCAGCAGCTTGGGTCGCGGGAGTTGGGAGACCCAGTACTTC. The full variable domain, completed using reference TRBV5-4 and TRBJ2-5, is ETGVTQSPTHLIKTRGQQVTLRCSSQSGHNTVSWYQQALGQGPQFIFQYYREEENGRGNFPPRFSGLQFPNYSSELNVNALELDDSALYLCASSLGRGSWETQYFGPGTRLLVL.

J is TRBJ2-1 and V is TRBV11-3; D gene ambiguous. The CDR3 is 19 amino acids. Trimming removed 0 bases from V and 0 bases from J, with 18 bases in between. Germline V gene lookup returns CDR1 SGHNT and CDR2 YENEEA. In DNA, the CDR3 is TGTGCCAGCAGCTTAGATTATTTTTCACCACGGAGCTCCTACAATGAGCAGTTCTTC. Its translation is CASSLDYFSPRSSYNEQFF.

This sequence joins TRBV11-3 and TRBJ2-1; D is perhaps TRBD2 (5 bases). CDR1 and CDR2 (germline): SGHNT, YENEEA. The CDR3 runs to 13 residues. The ends were cut back, 7 bases at V and 10 bases at J, with 17 bases in the middle. CDR3 in amino acids: CASTLFGVGEQFF. The CDR3 nucleotides read TGTGCCAGCACACTCTTCGGGGTGGGGGAGCAGTTCTTC.

There are a few counts of this clone. Additional DNA sequences in this sample encode the identical CDR3. The V gene is TRBV30, the J gene TRBJ1-5; D is uncertain. Germline CDR1 reads GTSNPN; CDR2 reads SVGIG (reference sequence). There are 12 residues in the CDR3. V was cut by 1 base and J by 7 bases, with 8 bases left in between. CDR3: CAWSGGSQPQHF. CDR3 bases: TGTGCCTGGAGTGGGGGATCCCAGCCCCAGCATTTT.

As concerns this clone: Other DNA sequences in the sample encode the same CDR3. The rearrangement links TRBV27 to TRBJ1-2; D possibly corresponds to TRBD1 (5 bases). Germline CDR1 is MNHEY and CDR2 is SMNVEV (reference sequence). V dropped 1 base and J dropped 4 bases, with 7 bases sitting between them. The CDR3 loop spans 13 amino acids. The CDR3 loop is CASSLYGAYGYTF. In DNA form, the CDR3 reads TGTGCCAGCAGTTTATATGGGGCCTATGGCTACACCTTC.

The V call is TRBV7-3, the J call TRBJ2-7, with TRBD1 matching 10 bases. V lost 0 bases and J lost 3; bases outside the gene matches: 2. This CDR3 is 15 amino acids long. The germline V gene has CDR1 SGHTA and CDR2 FQGTGA. DNA for the CDR3: TGTGCCAGCAGCTTAACAGGGACAGGGGACTACGAGCAGTACTTC. It is translated as CASSLTGTGDYEQYF.

The V gene is TRBV6-1, the J gene TRBJ2-7; TRBD2 agrees at 7 bases. This CDR3 has 13 residues. The ends lost 6 bases at V and 2 bases at J; junction bases unmatched: 4. Germline V gives CDR1 MNHNS, CDR2 SASEGT. The CDR3 here is CASRLAYPYEQYF. The CDR3 nucleotides read TGTGCCAGCAGACTAGCGTATCCCTACGAGCAGTACTTC.

This chain links TRBV6-6 with TRBJ1-2; perhaps TRBD1 as D (5 bases). Deletions cut 4 bases from V and 1 base from J, with 13 bases between. The CDR3 has 15 amino acids. Germline CDR1 and CDR2: MNHNY and SVGAGI (reference sequence). The CDR3 spells CASSSFRGHNYGYTF. CDR3 bases: TGTGCCAGCAGTTCCTTTCGGGGCCATAACTATGGCTACACCTTC.

The chain joins TRBV7-9 to TRBJ2-5, with a weak D call TRBD2 (5 bases). V was pared by 1 base and J by 2 bases, with 11 bases between. The CDR3 is 15 amino acids. Per germline, CDR1 SEHNR and CDR2 FQNEAQ (reference sequence). The CDR3 nucleotides are TGTGCCAGCAGCTTAGTAGGGTTAGCGCAAGAGACCCAGTACTTC. Residues: CASSLVGLAQETQYF.

V is TRBV27 and J is TRBJ2-6; D tentatively reads TRBD1 or TRBD2 (5 bases each). The CDR3 contains 16 residues. Germline V CDR1 and CDR2: MNHEY, SMNVEV (reference sequence). Trimming left V 2 bases short and J 0 bases short, with 8 bases between. This CDR3 reads CASSLNGGSGANVLTF. DNA for the CDR3: TGTGCCAGCAGTTTAAATGGGGGCTCTGGGGCCAACGTCCTGACTTTC.

J is TRBJ2-7 and V is TRBV5-6, with 10 bases that match TRBD2. Trimming at V came to 4 bases and at J to 4 bases, leaving 8 bases not matched to a gene. The CDR3 has 15 residues. Per the germline V gene, CDR1 is SGHDT and CDR2 is YYEEEE. The CDR3 is CASSHASGSRYEQYF. For the CDR3, the DNA is TGTGCCAGCAGCCACGCTAGCGGGAGTAGGTACGAGCAGTACTTC.

This sequence joins TRBV19 and TRBJ1-5; no clear D gene. With 0 bases removed from V and 0 bases from J, the gap between germline ends came to 3 bases. Germline V gives CDR1 LNHDA, CDR2 SQIVND (reference sequence). This CDR3 comprises 14 residues. Here the CDR3 DNA reads TGTGCCAGTAGTATAGAGGGTAGCAATCAGCCCCAGCATTTT. Amino acids: CASSIEGSNQPQHF.

This chain uses TRBV7-2 with TRBJ1-1, with D tentatively TRBD1 (5 bases). CDR1 and CDR2 from the germline V gene are SGHTA and FQGNSA. V shed 5 bases and J shed 6 bases, with 16 bases lying between them. The CDR3 has 14 residues. This CDR3 is CASSGVGVVAEAFF. CDR3 DNA: TGTGCCAGCAGCGGAGTGGGGGTAGTGGCTGAAGCTTTCTTT.